The clone carrying this TCR beta chain was seen at least ten times. V was cut by 6 bases and J by 5 bases, with 14 bases left in between. The germline CDR1 and CDR2 sequences are MNHEY and SMNVEV (reference sequence). The CDR3 has 14 amino acids. A TCRbeta library incorporating unique molecular identifiers was prepared. TCRdb re-called the PCR reads through MiXCR, storing one row per CDR3 protein. This table has around 800,000 distinct CDR3 sequences, 16% appearing once. This entry comes from a study of T-cell reconstitution after alpha-beta-depleted transplantation in children. This chain links TRBV27 with TRBJ2-1; D unclear. Sample: PBMCs, mostly from graft donor cells, taken 360 days after TCRalphabeta/CD19-depleted stem cell transplant. The sequence was obtained from a male patient younger than 18 who had a stem cell transplant for acute lymphoblastic leukemia, so the T cells may come from the graft donor. The CDR3 protein is CASRRTLLHNEQFF. The CDR3, as DNA: TGTGCCAGCAGAAGGACCCTCCTCCACAATGAGCAGTTCTTC.